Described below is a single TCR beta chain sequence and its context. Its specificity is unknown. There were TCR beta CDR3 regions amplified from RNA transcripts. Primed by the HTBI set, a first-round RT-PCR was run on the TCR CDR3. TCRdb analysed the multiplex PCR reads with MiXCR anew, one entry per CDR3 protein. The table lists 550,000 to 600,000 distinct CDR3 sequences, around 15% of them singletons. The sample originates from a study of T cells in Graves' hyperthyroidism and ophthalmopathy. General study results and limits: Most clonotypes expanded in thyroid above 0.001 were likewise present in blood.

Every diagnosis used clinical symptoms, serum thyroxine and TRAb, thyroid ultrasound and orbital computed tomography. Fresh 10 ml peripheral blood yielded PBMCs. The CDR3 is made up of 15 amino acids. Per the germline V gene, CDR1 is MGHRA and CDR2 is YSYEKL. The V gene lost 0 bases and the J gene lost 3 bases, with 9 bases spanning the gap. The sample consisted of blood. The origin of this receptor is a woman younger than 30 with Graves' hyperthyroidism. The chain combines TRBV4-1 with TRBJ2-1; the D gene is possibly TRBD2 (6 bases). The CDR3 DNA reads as TGCGCCAGCAGCCAAGATGGCGGGAACTACAATGAGCAGTTCTTC. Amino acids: CASSQDGGNYNEQFF.